The next 20 T cell receptor beta chains were all read from a single sample in a study of cytomegalovirus exposure and HLA in healthy donors. Primers included in the PCR were 60 Vbeta and 13 Jbeta primers. Some clones are missing from TCRdb's copy, which holds only in-frame ones; the method was immunoSEQ multiplex PCR. The profile shows just under 95,000 clones, around four fifths of them singletons. The sample taken for sequencing was PBMCs. All receptors come from a woman aged 18-29 years in good health and CMV-seropositive.

The V and J genes are TRBV29-1 and TRBJ1-1; no firm D call. V lost 6 bases and J 4 bases, leaving 12 bases between the germline ends. The CDR3 has 12 amino acids. Germline assignment: CDR1 SQVTM and CDR2 ANQGSEA. In DNA, the CDR3 is TGCAGCGTCGCGGTAGTTCGCACTGAAGCTTTCTTT. Protein product: CSVAVVRTEAFF.

The J gene is TRBJ2-2, the V gene TRBV13, with D unclear. This CDR3 is 14 amino acids long. Trimming removed 5 bases from V and 6 bases from J, with 13 bases in between. Germline-derived CDR1 and CDR2 are PRHDT and FYEKMQ (reference sequence). CDR3 residues: CASSVPYSPGELFF. CDR3 DNA sequence: TGTGCCAGCAGCGTACCCTACAGCCCCGGGGAGCTGTTTTTT.

The rearrangement uses TRBV9 and TRBJ2-7; D gene unclear. Germline values: CDR1 SGDLS, CDR2 YYNGEE. Trimming left V 0 bases short and J 0 bases short, with 10 bases between. The CDR3 is 15 residues long. CDR3: CASSVGLPSSYEQYF. In DNA form, the CDR3 reads TGTGCCAGCAGCGTAGGACTCCCGAGCTCCTACGAGCAGTACTTC.

The CDR3 protein is CASSVGAGGGDTQYF. Here the CDR3 DNA reads TGTGCCAGCAGCGTAGGGGCAGGGGGCGGAGATACGCAGTATTTT. The chain carries TRBV9 and TRBJ2-3; 8 nucleotides align to TRBD1. V gave up 0 bases and J gave up 5 bases; unmatched junction bases: 5. The germline V gene has CDR1 SGDLS and CDR2 YYNGEE. CDR3 size: 15 residues.

This clone has ten or more counts. The CDR3 protein is CAISPTSGDHNEQFF. For the CDR3, the DNA is TGTGCCATTTCGCCGACTAGCGGGGACCACAATGAGCAGTTCTTC. The V call is TRBV6-1, the J call TRBJ2-1; the match to TRBD2 covers 11 bases. The CDR3 consists of 15 residues. Germline V lookup: CDR1 MNHNS, CDR2 SASEGT. V shed 10 bases, J shed 5 bases, and the junction held 10 bases outside the gene matches.

This clone was seen only once. The chain employs TRBV30 and TRBJ1-5, with D tentatively TRBD1 (5 bases). Germline-derived CDR1 and CDR2 are GTSNPN and SVGIG (reference sequence). Deletions cut 3 bases from V and 7 bases from J, with 13 bases between. There are 13 residues in the CDR3. The CDR3 loop reads CAWSWGVEQPQHF. The CDR3, as DNA: TGTGCCTGGAGCTGGGGGGTTGAACAGCCCCAGCATTTT.

This chain links TRBV29-1 with TRBJ2-5; 9 nucleotides line up with TRBD1. Germline V gene sequence: CDR1 SQVTM, CDR2 ANQGSEA. This CDR3 comprises 13 residues. J was trimmed by 5 bases and V by 7 bases; bases with no gene match: 8. The DNA of the CDR3 is TGCAGCGGGACAACAGGGGGCATGGAGACCCAGTACTTC. Protein product: CSGTTGGMETQYF.

On this clone: One end of the junction is discordant with germline, which a read error may explain. The V and J genes are TRBV7-7 and TRBJ2-1; 8 bases are a match to TRBD2. CDR3 length: 15 residues. Germline V gene sequence: CDR1 SSHAT, CDR2 FNYEAQ (reference sequence). In nucleotides, the CDR3 is TGTGCTAGCAGCTTAGCGGGACTAGAGAACAATGAGCAGTTCTTC. Its protein product is CASSLAGLENNEQFF.

The rearrangement uses TRBV23-1 and TRBJ2-2; 10 bases align to TRBD1. TRBV23-1 is an ORF for which the function is uncertain. V lost 6 bases, J lost 2 bases, and 21 bases stayed unmatched. The CDR3 is 21 amino acids. Written as DNA, the CDR3 is TGCGCCAGCAGCGCGTGCGAGACAGGGGGCTCTCACGACCCAAACACCGGGGAGCTGTTTTTT. This translates into CASSACETGGSHDPNTGELFF.

This clone came up a few times. The V call is TRBV27, the J call TRBJ2-5; 7 bases map to TRBD1. Germline CDR1 MNHEY, CDR2 SMNVEV (reference sequence). The CDR3 has 15 residues. After removal of 1 base from V and 3 bases from J, the junction contained 5 bases not matched to a gene. Here the CDR3 reads CASSLLGGHEETQYF. DNA for the CDR3: TGTGCCAGCAGTTTATTAGGGGGCCACGAAGAGACCCAGTACTTC.

This clone came up once. The chain is built from TRBV7-8 and TRBJ2-3, with D perhaps matching TRBD2 (7 bases). The V and J ends lost 0 bases and 2 bases respectively, with 15 bases between them. Germline V gene data show CDR1 as SGHVS and CDR2 as FQNEAQ. This CDR3 region has 17 residues. The CDR3 loop is CASSLARRGHFTDTQYF. The CDR3 DNA is TGTGCCAGCAGCTTAGCGCGGCGGGGGCATTTCACAGATACGCAGTATTTT.

The V gene is TRBV5-4, the J gene TRBJ2-3; D is undetermined. In germline, CDR1 is SGHNT, CDR2 YYREEE (reference sequence). CDR3 size: 14 residues. With 4 bases removed from V and 2 bases from J, the gap between germline ends came to 11 bases. CDR3 nucleotide sequence: TGTGCCAGCAGCCCCGCTAGTCCCACAGATACGCAGTATTTT. Translation gives CASSPASPTDTQYF.

Here the CDR3 reads CASSQLTGQGVLEANEKLFF. Here the CDR3 DNA reads TGTGCCAGCAGCCAACTTACGGGACAGGGGGTCCTGGAGGCTAATGAAAAACTGTTTTTT. The genes are TRBV4-2 and TRBJ1-4; TRBD1 matches at 11 bases. J gave up 3 bases and V 2 bases, and 14 bases lay outside the gene matches. The CDR3 runs to 20 residues. Looked up from germline, CDR1 is LGHNA and CDR2 is YNFKEQ.

V is TRBV5-1 and J is TRBJ2-7, with TRBD2 identical over 9 bases. The germline V gene encodes CDR1 SGHRS and CDR2 YFSETQ. V lost 4 bases and J lost 2; bases outside the gene matches: 13. The CDR3 length is 17 residues. The CDR3 is CASSGRLWRGGTYEQYF. Written as DNA, the CDR3 is TGCGCCAGCAGCGGGAGGCTCTGGCGGGGGGGGACCTACGAGCAGTACTTC.

The chain carries TRBV6-1 and TRBJ2-6; D is perhaps TRBD2 (5 bases). Germline V gene sequence: CDR1 MNHNS, CDR2 SASEGT. The ends were cut back, 6 bases at V and 4 bases at J, with 13 bases in the middle. CDR3 size: 15 residues. CDR3 in amino acids: CASREAPAGANVLTF. In DNA form, the CDR3 reads TGTGCCAGCAGGGAGGCTCCTGCAGGGGCCAACGTCCTGACTTTC.

This chain uses TRBV5-4 with TRBJ1-2, with D maybe TRBD1 (6 bases). Germline V gene data show CDR1 as SGHNT and CDR2 as YYREEE (reference sequence). V shed 4 bases and J shed 4 bases, with 8 bases lying between them. The CDR3 consists of 12 residues. CDR3 protein: CASSPDSYGYTF. CDR3 in DNA: TGTGCCAGCAGCCCGGACAGCTATGGCTACACCTTC.

This chain uses TRBV7-9 with TRBJ1-2; 9 nucleotides line up with TRBD1. The CDR3 loop spans 16 amino acids. The V gene end was trimmed by 5 bases and the J gene end by 3 bases; junction bases not matched to a gene: 10. The germline V gene has CDR1 SEHNR and CDR2 FQNEAQ (reference sequence). The CDR3 sequence: CASSPPRTGDDYGYTF. Written as DNA, the CDR3 is TGTGCCAGCAGCCCACCCCGGACAGGGGATGACTATGGCTACACCTTC.

The chain has TRBV30 and TRBJ2-1, with D hard to call. CDR3 length: 13 residues. CDR1 is GTSNPN and CDR2 is SVGIG in the germline V gene (reference sequence). Trimming shortened V by 2 bases and J by 0 bases, and 5 bases separated the two germline ends. The CDR3 sequence: CAWSFSSYNEQFF. The CDR3 DNA is TGTGCCTGGAGTTTTAGCTCCTACAATGAGCAGTTCTTC.

This clone was seen a single time. This sequence joins TRBV5-1 and TRBJ1-5; D unresolved. V gave up 1 base and J gave up 8 bases, with 7 bases separating them. Germline CDR1 SGHRS, CDR2 YFSETQ. CDR3 length: 12 residues. The CDR3 DNA is TGCGCCAGCAGCTTGCGGTTTAAGCCCCAGCATTTT. Amino acid sequence: CASSLRFKPQHF.

The chain is built from TRBV15 and TRBJ2-1; TRBD2 aligns across 7 bases. Germline V gene sequence: CDR1 LNHNV, CDR2 YYDKDF (reference sequence). V gave up 0 bases and J gave up 4 bases; unmatched junction bases: 3. The CDR3 extends over 15 amino acids. The CDR3 DNA follows: TGTGCCACCAGCAGAGAGAGCGGGGATTACAATGAGCAGTTCTTC. Amino acid sequence: CATSRESGDYNEQFF.